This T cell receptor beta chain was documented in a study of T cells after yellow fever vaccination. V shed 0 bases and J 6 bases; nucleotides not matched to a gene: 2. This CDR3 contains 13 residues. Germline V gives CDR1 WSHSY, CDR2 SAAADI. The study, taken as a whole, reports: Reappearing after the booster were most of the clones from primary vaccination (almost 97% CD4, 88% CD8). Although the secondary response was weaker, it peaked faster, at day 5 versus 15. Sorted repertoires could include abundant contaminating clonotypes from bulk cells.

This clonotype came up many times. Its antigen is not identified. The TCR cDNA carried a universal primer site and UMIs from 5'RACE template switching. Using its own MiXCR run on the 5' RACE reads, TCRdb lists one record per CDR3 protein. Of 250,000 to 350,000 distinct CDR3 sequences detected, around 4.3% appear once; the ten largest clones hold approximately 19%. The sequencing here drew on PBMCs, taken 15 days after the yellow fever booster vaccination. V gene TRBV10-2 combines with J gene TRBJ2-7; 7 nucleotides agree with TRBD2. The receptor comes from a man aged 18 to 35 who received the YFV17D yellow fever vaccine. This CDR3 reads CASSESGGVEQYF. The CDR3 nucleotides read TGCGCCAGCAGTGAGTCGGGGGGGGTCGAGCAGTACTTC.